This TCR beta chain appears in the sequencing data of a study of blood T cell repertoires in COVID-19. Study-level background: Specimens from acute and convalescent COVID-19 originated in the United States, Italy and Spain.

In the authors' methods: Scientists estimated how many nucleated cells there were by amplifying reference gene primers. The data were produced by immunoSEQ multiplex PCR, yet TCRdb's version contains in-frame clones alone and is incomplete. The DNA gave D and trimming, while V, J and clone size come from that table. The table records under 300,000 clones, 85% to 90% of them present only once. With 4 bases removed from V and 1 base from J, the gap between germline ends came to 12 bases. This CDR3 has 15 residues. Germline-derived CDR1 and CDR2 are SGDLS and YYNGEE. Participants came from about two dozen US areas, aged about 18 to 100 years. Each participant's cohort was designated according to participant-reported clinical history.

What was sequenced was PBMCs or T cells enriched from blood (not recorded which). The chain has TRBV9 and TRBJ1-5; possibly TRBD1 for D (5 bases). The clonotype originates from a man aged 18 to 30 who had recovered from COVID-19. For the CDR3, the DNA is TGTGCCAGCAGCCATGGGGGAGGGAGCAATCAGCCCCAGCATTTT. This translates into CASSHGGGSNQPQHF.